This TCR beta chain appears in the sequencing data of a study of T cell responses to AZD1222 COVID-19 vaccine. CDR3 length: 14 amino acids. Per the germline V gene, CDR1 is SGHKS and CDR2 is YYEKEE (reference sequence). Germline trimming cut 4 bases from V and 2 bases from J; bases unmatched to any gene: 2. Findings and limits, study-wide: Baseline testing showed seropositivity in only a handful of AZD1222 recipients. Spike-wide coverage was observed for vaccine-associated CD4 TCRs, with dominant responses at 160-218 and 743-854.

Whether given at about 4 or about 12 weeks, second doses were pooled. Repertoires were generated with immunoSEQ multiplex PCR, while TCRdb's copy carries only in-frame clones and drops some. In the table there are tens of thousands of clones, 85% to 90% of which are singletons. On this clone itself: Antigen: not known.

The material sequenced was peripheral blood, taken 28 days after the second AZD1222 dose. The J gene is TRBJ2-3, the V gene TRBV5-5, with 9 bases matching TRBD1. This TCR was sampled from an adult who received the AZD1222 COVID-19 vaccine. CDR3 DNA: TGTGCCAGCAGCCGGGACAGGGCCACAGATACGCAGTATTTT. This gives the protein CASSRDRATDTQYF.